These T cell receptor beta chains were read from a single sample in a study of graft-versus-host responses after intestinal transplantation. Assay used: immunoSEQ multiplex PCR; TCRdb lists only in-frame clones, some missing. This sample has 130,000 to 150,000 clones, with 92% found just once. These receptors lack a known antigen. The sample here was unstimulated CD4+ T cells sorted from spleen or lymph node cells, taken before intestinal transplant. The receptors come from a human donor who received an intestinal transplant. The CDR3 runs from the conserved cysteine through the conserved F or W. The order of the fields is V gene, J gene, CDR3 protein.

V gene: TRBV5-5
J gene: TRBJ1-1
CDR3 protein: CASSLGYSKLQNTEAFF

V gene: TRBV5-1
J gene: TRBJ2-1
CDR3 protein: CASSLSSGRAPYNEQFF

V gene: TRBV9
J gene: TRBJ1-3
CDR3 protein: CASSGLGQGRGNTIYF

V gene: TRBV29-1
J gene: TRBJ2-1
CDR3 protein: CSVDQAGVINEQFF

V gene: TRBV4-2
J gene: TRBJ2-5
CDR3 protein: CASSQEGVETQYF

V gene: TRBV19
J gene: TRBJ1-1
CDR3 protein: CASRRDNQNTEAFF

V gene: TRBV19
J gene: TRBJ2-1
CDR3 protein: CASSIGPYNEQFF

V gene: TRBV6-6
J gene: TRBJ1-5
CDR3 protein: CASSYEANQPQHF

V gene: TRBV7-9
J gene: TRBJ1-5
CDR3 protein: CASSGQFSNQPQHF

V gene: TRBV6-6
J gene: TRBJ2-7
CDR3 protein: CASSPGTAGSYEQYF

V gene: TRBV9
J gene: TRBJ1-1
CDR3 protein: CASSGRGGNTEAFF

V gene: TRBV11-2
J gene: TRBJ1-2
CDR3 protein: CASSLDSFQPHYGYTF

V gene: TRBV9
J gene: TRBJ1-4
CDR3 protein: CASSRGSSEEKLFF

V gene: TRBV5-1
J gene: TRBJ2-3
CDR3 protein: CASSPRDRAKDTQYF

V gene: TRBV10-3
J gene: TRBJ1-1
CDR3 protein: CAISLTGSEAFF

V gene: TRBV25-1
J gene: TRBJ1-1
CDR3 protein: CASSGQGTNTEAFF

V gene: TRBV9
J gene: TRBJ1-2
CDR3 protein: CASSGYGGFYGYTF

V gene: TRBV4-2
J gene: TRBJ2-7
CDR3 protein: CASSQGARAGGYSYEQYF

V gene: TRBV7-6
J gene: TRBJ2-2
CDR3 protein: CASSSFAGFQGNTGELFF

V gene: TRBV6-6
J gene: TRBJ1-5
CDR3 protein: CASSPTGGGQPQHF

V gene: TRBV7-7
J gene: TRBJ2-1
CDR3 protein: CASSPGRGFGAGTMGPHNEQFF

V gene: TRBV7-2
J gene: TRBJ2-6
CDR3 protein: CASSQGSSSGANVLTF

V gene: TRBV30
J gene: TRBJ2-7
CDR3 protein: CAWNGAGGSHEQYF

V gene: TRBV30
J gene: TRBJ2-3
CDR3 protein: CAWSSHTDTQYF

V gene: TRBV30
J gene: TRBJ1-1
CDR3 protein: CAWSQTGKLNTEAFF

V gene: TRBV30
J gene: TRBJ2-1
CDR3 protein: CAWTVMGEQFF

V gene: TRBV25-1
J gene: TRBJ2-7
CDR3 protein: CASSPPGVSYEQYF

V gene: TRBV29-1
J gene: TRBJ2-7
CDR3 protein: CSVEEAAEGEQYF

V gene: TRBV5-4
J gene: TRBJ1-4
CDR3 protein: CASSARGTGLGRTANEKLFF

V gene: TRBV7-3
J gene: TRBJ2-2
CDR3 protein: CASSPQAIPNTGELFF

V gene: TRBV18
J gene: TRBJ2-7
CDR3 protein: CASSPGGPQDYEQYF

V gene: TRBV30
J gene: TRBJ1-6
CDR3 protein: CAWSNGLFSPLHF

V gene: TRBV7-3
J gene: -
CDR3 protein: CASSSRAGGYEQYF

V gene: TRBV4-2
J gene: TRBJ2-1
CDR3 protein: CASSRESSGRLTYNEQFF

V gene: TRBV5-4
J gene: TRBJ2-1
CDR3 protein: CASSFPDGDEQFF

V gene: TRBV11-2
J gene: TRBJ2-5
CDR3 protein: CASSLDPGGETQYF

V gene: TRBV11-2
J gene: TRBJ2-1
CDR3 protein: CASSLDRSSYNEQFF

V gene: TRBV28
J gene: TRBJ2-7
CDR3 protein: CASSLKPIGLPVPDEQYF

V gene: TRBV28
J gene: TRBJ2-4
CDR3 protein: CASSLVGSWAKNIQYF

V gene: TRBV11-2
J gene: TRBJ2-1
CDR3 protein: CASSLGQYNEQFF

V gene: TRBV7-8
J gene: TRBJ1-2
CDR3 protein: CASSLAAGFNYGYTF

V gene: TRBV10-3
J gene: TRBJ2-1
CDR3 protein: CAISGGTNYNEQFF

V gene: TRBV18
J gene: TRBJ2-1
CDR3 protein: CASSLGTGSYNEQFF

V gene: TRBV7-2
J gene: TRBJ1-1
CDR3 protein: CASSPRSPGGTEAFF

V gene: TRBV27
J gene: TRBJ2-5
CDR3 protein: CASSHLAGGPLETQYF

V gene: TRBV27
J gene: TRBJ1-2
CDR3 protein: CASSHEQGIYGYTF

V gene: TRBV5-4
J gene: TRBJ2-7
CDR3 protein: CASSSSGSYEQYF

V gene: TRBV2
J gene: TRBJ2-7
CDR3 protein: CASRGTGFYEQYF

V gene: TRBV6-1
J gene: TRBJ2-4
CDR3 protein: CASSEAGTSGRRGIQYF

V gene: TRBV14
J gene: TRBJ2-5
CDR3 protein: CASSQVVAGLQETQYF